The T cell receptor beta chain under discussion was sequenced for a study of post-analysis software for immune sequencing data (dated by TCRdb to between 2015 and 2017). About the investigation overall: The recorded disease courses included relapsing-remitting, secondary progressive and progressive-relapsing multiple sclerosis, and some patients had no subtype annotation. The patient repertoires were set against roughly eleven previously published healthy control repertoires from donors whose ages ranged from roughly 6 to 27 years. A subset of samples was prepared in parallel using single-end sample barcoding, then pooled and co-amplified after Illumina adapter ligation. General findings and caveats noted by the study authors: The multiple sclerosis patient group was slightly younger than the control group. Compared with controls, multiple sclerosis patients had significantly lower normalized Chao1 diversity, a finding suggesting substantial peripheral T-cell clonal expansion. Significantly higher frequencies in patients than in controls were found for five or six TRBV segments, including TRBV5-6, TRBV5-1 and TRBV20-1. When samples were clustered directly using the F measure, samples prepared in the same batch co-clustered strongly, which prompted a batch-effect correction.

Looking up the germline V gene (reference sequence) yields CDR1 DFQATT and CDR2 SNEGSKA. From the cysteine through the phenylalanine, the CDR3 covers 16 amino acids. Just the 48-base CDR3 DNA is kept, in frame starting at base 1. V is reduced by 0 bases and J by 1 base, leaving a spacing of 14 bases between them. Of note for this clonotype: It has no known antigen specificity. Base quality data are lacking; no much larger clone is found one base away.

The receptor library was made with PCR. Sequencer: Illumina HiSeq 2500. To reduce PCR and sequencing biases, unique molecular identifiers were incorporated into the TCR beta cDNA libraries. Every 1 to 10 million input T cells yielded approximately 500,000 cDNA molecules, meaning each molecule approximated one T cell. Patient libraries were prepared and sequenced with the same protocol used for the earlier healthy control dataset. Within a given batch, samples were prepared together, multiplexed and sequenced on the same HiSeq lane. The authors' analysis ran thus. Raw barcoded reads were processed with MIGEC, discarding single-read molecular identifier groups before consensus assembly and CDR3 extraction. VDJtools was used for post-analysis of the clonotype tables, with diversity normalized by down-sampling every dataset to the smallest sample size. In repertoire overlap clustering, CDR3 amino acid sequences, but not nucleotide sequences, were matched to correct batch-related cross-sample contamination. TCRdb passed the public sequencing reads through fastp at Q25 and MiXCR, retaining productive beta sequences. Records with the same CDR3 protein are collapsed into one entry carrying the most frequent genes and DNA. The V and J calls come from TCRdb's annotation, not from the publication. Present in this sample are 820,000 or so distinct CDR3 sequences, about 57% of which were seen just once. Around 4.5% of the sample belongs to the ten largest clones.

To demonstrate the VDJtools post-analysis software, the study profiled TCR beta repertoires from the peripheral blood of around 13 young patients with multiple sclerosis. The patients with multiple sclerosis were children and adolescents between about 6 and 17 years of age. The sequence joins TRBV20-1 to TRBJ2-3; the D segment may tentatively be TRBD1 or TRBD2, each giving 5 matched bases. The sequencing sample was made of blood. The receptor's source is a girl aged 10 to 17 with multiple sclerosis. The nucleotide sequence is given as TGCAGTGCTAGAGATCGGGGCGGAGGAGGCACAGATACGCAGTATTTT. This translates into CSARDRGGGGTDTQYF.